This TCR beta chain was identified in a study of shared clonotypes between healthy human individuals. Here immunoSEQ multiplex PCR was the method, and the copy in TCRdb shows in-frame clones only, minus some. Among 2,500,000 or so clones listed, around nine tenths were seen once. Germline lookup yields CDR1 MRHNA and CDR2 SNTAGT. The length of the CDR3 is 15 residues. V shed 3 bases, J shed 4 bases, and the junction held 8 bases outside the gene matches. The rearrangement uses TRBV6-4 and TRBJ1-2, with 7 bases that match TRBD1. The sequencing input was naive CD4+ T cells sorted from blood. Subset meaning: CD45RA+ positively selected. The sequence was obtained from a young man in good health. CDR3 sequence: CASSESQGDPYGYTF. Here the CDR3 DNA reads TGTGCCAGCAGTGAAAGTCAGGGGGACCCCTATGGCTACACCTTC.